These 23 T cell receptor beta chains were sequenced from one sample in a study of beta chain features in type 1 diabetes. Expressed TCRB transcripts were sequenced, since all the RNA that had been isolated was reverse transcribed. Generated by immunoSEQ multiplex PCR, the TCRdb table keeps only in-frame clones and is missing some. Among 120,000 to 150,000 clones listed, less than 9% were seen once. Input material: central memory CD4+ T cells from blood. Source of these receptors: a woman under 40 in good health.

The rearrangement links TRBV7-3 to TRBJ1-1; 7 nucleotides line up with TRBD1. The CDR3 consists of 14 residues. Trimming took 5 bases from V and 2 from J; bases not matched to a gene: 5. Germline CDR1 is SGHTA and CDR2 is FQGTGA. The chain's CDR3 is CASSKGQANTEAFF. CDR3 coding DNA: TGTGCCAGCAGCAAAGGACAGGCTAACACTGAAGCTTTCTTT.

This sequence joins TRBV7-2 and TRBJ1-2, with TRBD1 identical over 7 bases. The CDR3 has 14 amino acids. V was pared by 4 bases and J by 7 bases, with 9 bases of the junction left unmatched. Germline lookup yields CDR1 SGHTA and CDR2 FQGNSA. The CDR3 loop reads CASSSQQGTFGYTF. CDR3 nucleotide sequence: TGTGCCAGCAGCTCACAACAGGGGACGTTTGGCTACACCTTC.

In this sample, this clone turned up a few times. The chain carries TRBV19 and TRBJ2-1; 7 positions agree with TRBD2. This CDR3 region has 16 residues. Germline V gene sequence: CDR1 LNHDA, CDR2 SQIVND (reference sequence). The V and J ends lost 5 bases and 3 bases, in that order; junction bases with no gene match: 10. The CDR3: CASSPRVAGFYNEQFF. CDR3 sequence (DNA): TGTGCCAGTAGTCCCCGGGTAGCGGGTTTCTACAATGAGCAGTTCTTC.

This clone was detected ten times or more. The chain uses TRBV19 and TRBJ2-1; TRBD1 matches 8 bases. Germline values: CDR1 LNHDA, CDR2 SQIVND (reference sequence). This CDR3 region has 14 residues. The V and J ends lost 5 bases and 3 bases, in that order; junction bases with no gene match: 3. The CDR3 DNA sequence: TGTGCCAGTAGTCCAGGACAGGGCTACAATGAGCAGTTCTTC. This encodes CASSPGQGYNEQFF.

CDR3 loop: CASSVQPANEQYF. The DNA for the CDR3 is TGTGCCAGCAGCGTGCAGCCAGCGAACGAGCAGTACTTC. This sequence joins TRBV9 and TRBJ2-7; D is unclear. The CDR3 totals 13 residues. Germline CDR1 SGDLS, CDR2 YYNGEE. Between the trimmed V and J ends, which lost 2 bases and 5 bases, there was a span of 11 bases. The full variable domain, its missing parts supplied by reference TRBV9 and TRBJ2-7, is DSGVTQTPKHLITATGQRVTLRCSPRSGDLSVYWYQQSLDQGLQFLIQYYNGEERAKGNILERFSAQQFPDLHSELNLSSLELGDSALYFCASSVQPANEQYFGPGTRLTVT.

This clone was seen a handful of times. The chain has TRBV28 and TRBJ2-7, with D possibly being TRBD1 (6 bases). The germline V and J ends were trimmed by 6 bases and 0 bases, with 21 bases remaining between them. Looked up from germline, CDR1 is MDHEN and CDR2 is SYDVKM. The CDR3 extends over 17 amino acids. As DNA, the CDR3 is TGTGCCAGCAGATACCAAGCAGGGGCGAAGATCTCCTACGAGCAGTACTTC. This encodes CASRYQAGAKISYEQYF.

This chain joins TRBV6-1 and TRBJ1-1; 7 bases line up with TRBD1. Germline V CDR1 and CDR2: MNHNS, SASEGT. The CDR3 has 13 residues. V shed 2 bases and J 8 bases; nucleotides not matched to a gene: 5. CDR3 loop: CASSEYQGGEAFF. CDR3 bases: TGTGCCAGCAGTGAATATCAGGGGGGAGAAGCTTTCTTT.

This chain uses TRBV7-6 with TRBJ1-1, with no clear D. The CDR3 spans 14 residues. CDR1 SGHVS and CDR2 FNYEAQ come from the germline V gene. V shed 7 bases and J shed 0 bases, with 12 bases lying between them. The CDR3 loop is CASTPGTVNTEAFF. In DNA form, the CDR3 reads TGTGCCAGCACACCCGGCACAGTGAACACTGAAGCTTTCTTT. The variable domain in full, with the rest retrieved from reference TRBV7-6 and TRBJ1-1, is GAGVSQSPRYKVTKRGQDVALRCDPISGHVSLYWYRQALGQGPEFLTYFNYEAQQDKSGLPNDRFSAERPEGSISTLTIQRTEQRDSAMYRCASTPGTVNTEAFFGQGTRLTVV.

As regards this clone: Other DNA sequences within the sample encode an identical CDR3. The chain employs TRBV4-3 and TRBJ2-7, with TRBD2 matching over 9 bases. The V segment lost 1 base and the J segment 2 bases; nucleotides outside the gene matches: 6. The V gene's germline CDR1 is LGHNA and CDR2 YSLEER. The CDR3 is made up of 16 amino acids. The CDR3 protein is CASSQGGLAGTYEQYF. In nucleotides, the CDR3 is TGCGCCAGCAGCCAAGGCGGGCTAGCGGGAACCTACGAGCAGTACTTC.

The chain carries TRBV5-4 and TRBJ2-1; 9 bases line up with TRBD2. Germline V CDR1 and CDR2: SGHNT, YYREEE (reference sequence). This CDR3 spans 16 amino acids. V was pared by 0 bases and J by 4 bases, with 5 bases of the junction left unmatched. The CDR3: CASSLDPSGVYNEQFF. As DNA, the CDR3 is TGTGCCAGCAGCTTGGATCCTAGCGGGGTTTACAATGAGCAGTTCTTC.

The chain couples TRBV19 to TRBJ2-7, with TRBD1 matching over 7 bases. V dropped 5 bases and J dropped 3; count of bases not matched to a gene: 7. The germline V gene has CDR1 LNHDA and CDR2 SQIVND (reference sequence). This CDR3 contains 14 residues. The CDR3 DNA follows: TGTGCCAGTAGTCTACAGGGGTCCGACTACGAGCAGTACTTC. Its translation is CASSLQGSDYEQYF.

This chain uses TRBV28 with TRBJ1-5; D is ambiguous. From germline, CDR1 is MDHEN and CDR2 SYDVKM. The CDR3 covers 15 residues. Trimming removed 7 bases from V and 0 bases from J, with 13 bases in between. The CDR3 protein is CASTTWAGSNQPQHF. The CDR3, as DNA: TGTGCCAGCACGACATGGGCCGGTAGCAATCAGCCCCAGCATTTT.

V gene TRBV27 combines with J gene TRBJ2-7; D is ambiguous. V lost 8 bases and J 2 bases, leaving 10 bases between the germline ends. Germline V lookup: CDR1 MNHEY, CDR2 SMNVEV (reference sequence). The CDR3 loop spans 12 amino acids. For the CDR3, the DNA is TGTGCCAGCGGGCCCTGGGCCTACGAGCAGTACTTC. Translating gives CASGPWAYEQYF.

This clone was picked up a small number of times. The chain is built from TRBV27 and TRBJ1-1, with 8 positions matching TRBD1. The CDR3 consists of 14 residues. Germline V gene sequence: CDR1 MNHEY, CDR2 SMNVEV (reference sequence). The V segment lost 3 bases and the J segment 4 bases; nucleotides outside the gene matches: 4. The CDR3 reads CASSLGTGGTEAFF. The CDR3, as DNA: TGTGCCAGCAGTTTGGGAACAGGGGGCACTGAAGCTTTCTTT.

This clone was recorded at least ten times. The genes are TRBV5-1 and TRBJ2-1, with 9 bases lining up with TRBD1. V was clipped by 0 bases and J by 7 bases; unmatched bases: 2. In germline, CDR1 is SGHRS, CDR2 YFSETQ. The CDR3 is 14 amino acids. The CDR3 sequence: CASSLGDRGNEQFF. The CDR3 DNA is TGCGCCAGCAGCTTGGGCGACAGGGGGAATGAGCAGTTCTTC.

There are a few counts of this clone. CDR3: CASSAAWGGQETQYF. CDR3 DNA sequence: TGTGCCAGCAGCGCCGCTTGGGGGGGACAAGAGACCCAGTACTTC. The chain joins TRBV7-8 to TRBJ2-5; TRBD2 aligns across 7 bases. CDR3 size: 15 residues. Germline CDR1 SGHVS, CDR2 FQNEAQ. V gave up 5 bases and J gave up 2 bases; unmatched junction bases: 8.

In this sample, this clone turned up many times. Other DNA sequences of this sample code for an identical CDR3. The chain is built from TRBV9 and TRBJ2-1, with D unclear. This CDR3 spans 15 amino acids. Germline V gene data show CDR1 as SGDLS and CDR2 as YYNGEE. V was clipped by 0 bases and J by 0 bases, with 7 bases between them. Here the CDR3 DNA reads TGTGCCAGCAGCGTAGGAGAAAGCTCCTACAATGAGCAGTTCTTC. Translated, it gives CASSVGESSYNEQFF.

This clone was observed a few times. CDR3 amino acids: CASSDSEGPYNEQFF. The CDR3 DNA sequence: TGTGCCAGCAGTGACTCAGAGGGTCCCTACAATGAGCAGTTCTTC. The V gene is TRBV6-4, the J gene TRBJ2-1, with D tentatively TRBD2 (5 bases). The CDR3 sequence is 15 residues long. The V gene's germline CDR1 is MRHNA and CDR2 SNTAGT. With 0 bases removed from V and 2 bases from J, the gap between germline ends came to 8 bases.

The rearrangement joins TRBV27 to TRBJ1-2; the D is unclear. This CDR3 has 15 amino acids. Trimming took off 2 bases at V and 4 bases at J, with 14 bases between the two ends. Germline V gene data show CDR1 as MNHEY and CDR2 as SMNVEV (reference sequence). CDR3 amino acids: CASSLTQNPGYGYTF. The DNA for the CDR3 is TGTGCCAGCAGTTTAACTCAAAATCCCGGCTATGGCTACACCTTC.

The rearrangement links TRBV7-3 to TRBJ2-7; 11 bases are shared with TRBD2. The germline gives CDR1 SGHTA, CDR2 FQGTGA. There are 14 residues in the CDR3. After removal of 5 bases from V and 4 bases from J, the junction contained 4 bases not matched to a gene. The CDR3 is CASSVTSGSYEQYF. Written as DNA, the CDR3 is TGTGCCAGCAGCGTCACTAGCGGGAGTTACGAGCAGTACTTC.

This clone has just a few counts. The J gene is TRBJ2-2, the V gene TRBV6-6, with a weak D call TRBD2 (6 bases). Germline V gene data show CDR1 as MNHNY and CDR2 as SVGAGI (reference sequence). Trimming removed 6 bases at V and 7 bases at J, with 15 bases between. The CDR3 is 14 amino acids. This CDR3 is CASRGGGAGGELFF. The CDR3 region has the DNA TGTGCCAGCAGGGGCGGCGGAGCGGGCGGGGAGCTGTTTTTT.

In regard to this clone: Other DNA sequences from this sample encode an identical CDR3 as well. This chain connects TRBV7-2 to TRBJ2-1, with a possible D match to TRBD1 (6 bases). The CDR3 extends over 12 amino acids. Trimming cost V 3 bases and J 7 bases, with 7 bases left between them. CDR1 and CDR2 (germline): SGHTA, FQGNSA. CDR3 nucleotide sequence: TGTGCCAGCAGCTTGCAGGGGAATGAGCAGTTCTTC. Protein sequence: CASSLQGNEQFF.

This clone was observed a few times. The J gene is TRBJ2-3, the V gene TRBV18; no firm D call. The germline CDR1 and CDR2 sequences are KGHSH and LQKENI. The CDR3 length is 16 residues. V shed 0 bases and J shed 4 bases, with 14 bases lying between them. The CDR3 spells CASSPPSSQSADTQYF. In DNA, the CDR3 is TGTGCCAGCTCACCACCGTCGTCACAGAGTGCAGATACGCAGTATTTT.